Below are 25 T cell receptor beta chains sequenced from a single sample in a study of CD4 and CD8 cells across lung adenocarcinoma regions. TCRdb used MiXCR to reprocess the PCR reads, holding one entry per CDR3 protein. The table shows about 3,700 distinct CDR3 sequences, with approximately 55% occurring only once. The sequenced sample consisted of CD4+ T cells from the margin of a lung tumor. The receptors stem from a female donor with lung adenocarcinoma. The CD4 and CD8 labels of this study may be unreliable.

The chain's CDR3 is CATIRDSKQETQYF. The DNA of the CDR3 is TGTGCCACAATACGGGACAGCAAACAAGAGACCCAGTACTTC. This chain links TRBV10-3 with TRBJ2-5; TRBD1 matches at 7 bases. Trimming at V came to 10 bases and at J to 2 bases, leaving 10 bases not matched to a gene. Germline lookup yields CDR1 ENHRY and CDR2 SYGVKD. The length of the CDR3 is 14 residues.

The chain couples TRBV4-1 to TRBJ1-1; the match to TRBD1 covers 10 bases. The CDR3 spans 14 residues. Germline trimming cut 6 bases from V and 5 bases from J; bases unmatched to any gene: 6. Germline lookup yields CDR1 MGHRA and CDR2 YSYEKL. The CDR3 protein is CASSWDRGGTEAFF. CDR3 DNA sequence: TGCGCCAGCAGTTGGGACAGGGGAGGGACTGAAGCTTTCTTT.

By its share, this clonotype is medium-sized (0.01 to 0.1%). The chain combines TRBV12-3 or TRBV12-4 with TRBJ2-3; D is uncertain. V was shortened by 5 bases and J by 2 bases, with 11 bases between the two germline ends. This CDR3 is 14 amino acids long. CDR3 sequence reads: CASSPVIATDTQYF. DNA of the CDR3: TGTGCCAGCAGTCCTGTAATAGCCACAGATACGCAGTATTTT.

The V and J genes are TRBV27 and TRBJ2-5; 12 bases match TRBD2. The DNA end is a closer match to TRBJ2-7, so the J assignment may be wrong. Germline CDR1 is MNHEY and CDR2 is SMNVEV (reference sequence). The CDR3 has 17 residues. The CDR3 reads CASTQTGLAGKSYEQYF. Written as DNA, the CDR3 is TGTGCCAGCACCCAAACTGGACTAGCGGGGAAAAGTTACGAGCAGTACTTC.

In the case of this clonotype: Here the CDR3 omits its conserved ending phenylalanine or tryptophan, so a read error is the likely source. Because the CDR3's place on the DNA is in doubt, the DNA is left out and the CDR3 is given as listed by TCRdb. The chain has TRBV5-5 and TRBJ2-3; the tabulated D call, TRBD1, remains unverified against the DNA. Germline V lookup: CDR1 SGHKS, CDR2 YYEKEE (reference sequence). The CDR3 numbers 22 amino acids, ends counted. CDR3: CATMPGQFLYFFFLVETGLHHV.

This sequence joins TRBV6-1 and TRBJ2-1; D possibly corresponds to TRBD2 (7 bases). The J call is in doubt because the DNA end fits TRBJ2-5 better. This CDR3 comprises 13 residues. The germline gives CDR1 MNHNS, CDR2 SASEGT. The CDR3 region is CASSDGGRKTQYF. The CDR3 DNA reads TGTGCCAGCAGTGACGGGGGGCGGAAGACCCAGTACTTC.

By share of the sample, this clonotype is medium-sized. The chain combines TRBV6-5 with TRBJ2-1; the D gene could be TRBD1 or TRBD2 (5 bases each). The end of the DNA aligns better with TRBJ2-7, so the J call may be wrong. The CDR3 loop spans 14 amino acids. The germline CDR1 and CDR2 sequences are MNHEY and SVGAGI. This CDR3 reads CASSYYGRESEQYF. For the CDR3, the DNA is TGTGCCAGCAGTTACTACGGCAGGGAGAGCGAGCAGTACTTC.

Only a few counts were recorded for this clonotype. The V and J genes are TRBV20-1 and TRBJ1-2; 8 nucleotides match TRBD1. CDR3 length equals 11 residues. Germline CDR1 and CDR2: DFQATT and SNEGSKA (reference sequence). CDR3 amino acids: CSVDRGYGYTF. DNA for the CDR3: TGCAGCGTCGACAGGGGCTATGGCTACACCTTC.

This clonotype is judged medium-sized. The chain carries TRBV6-1 and TRBJ1-5; D ambiguous. Germline V lookup: CDR1 MNHNS, CDR2 SASEGT. This CDR3 comprises 13 residues. The V end lost 7 bases, the J end lost 5 bases, and 12 bases lay between the germline ends. The CDR3 DNA reads TGTGCCAGCATGGTCAAGGAGCATCAGCCCCAGCATTTT. It translates to CASMVKEHQPQHF.

This rearrangement joins TRBV6-1 to TRBJ2-1; D not resolved. V lost 8 bases and J lost 8, with 16 bases in between. Per germline, CDR1 MNHNS and CDR2 SASEGT. CDR3 length: 13 residues. CDR3 nucleotide sequence: TGTGCCAGCGTCGCCCAGGACGTGGATGAGCAGTTCTTC. Amino acid sequence: CASVAQDVDEQFF.

V is TRBV6-4 and J is TRBJ2-3; 8 positions agree with TRBD2. This CDR3 has 16 amino acids. Germline assignment: CDR1 MRHNA and CDR2 SNTAGT. Trimming cost V 3 bases and J 4 bases; bases outside gene matches: 9. The CDR3 reads CASSETGTSIADTQYF. CDR3 DNA: TGTGCCAGCAGTGAGACCGGGACTAGTATCGCAGATACGCAGTATTTT.

CDR3 sequence reads: CASSEDRAGTQYF. The CDR3, as DNA: TGCGCCAGCAGTGAAGACCGGGCGGGGACCCAGTACTTC. V and J are TRBV10-1 and TRBJ2-5; tentatively, D is TRBD2 (5 bases). Germline V CDR1 and CDR2: WNHNN, SYGVQD (reference sequence). Trimming took off 3 bases at V and 7 bases at J, with 12 bases between the two ends. The CDR3 is 13 residues long.

The V gene is TRBV27, the J gene TRBJ2-1; no clear D. The DNA end is more similar to TRBJ2-7, so the J call may be wrong. In germline, CDR1 is MNHEY, CDR2 SMNVEV (reference sequence). This CDR3 is 9 amino acids long. CDR3 loop: CASLTEQYF. CDR3 in DNA: TGTGCCAGCCTGACGGAGCAGTACTTC.

Within the sample, this clonotype is medium-sized. The J gene is TRBJ2-1, the V gene TRBV3-1, with 7 nucleotides matching TRBD2. TRBJ2-7 explains the end of the DNA better; the J call may be wrong. The CDR3 consists of 14 residues. Per germline, CDR1 LGHDT and CDR2 YNNKEL (reference sequence). CDR3 region: CASRSGGPLYEQYF. The CDR3 DNA is TGTGCCAGCAGGTCGGGAGGCCCTCTCTACGAGCAGTACTTC.

As regards this clonotype: The junction departs from germline at one end; a sequencing error may be responsible. The rearrangement joins TRBV6-1 to TRBJ2-3; weak D call: TRBD2 (7 bases). The CDR3 extends over 16 amino acids. Germline V gives CDR1 MNHNS, CDR2 SASEGT. CDR3 region: CASGGGEGRGTETQYF. The CDR3 DNA follows: TGTGCCAGCGGGGGGGGCGAGGGGCGGGGCACAGAGACGCAGTATTTT.

This clonotype has only one observation. The chain employs TRBV7-2 and TRBJ2-5; no clear D gene. This CDR3 has 14 amino acids. The germline V gene encodes CDR1 SGHTA and CDR2 FQGNSA. Trimming shortened V by 0 bases and J by 7 bases, and 12 bases separated the two germline ends. CDR3 protein: CASSLAGRWGTQYF. The DNA of the CDR3 is TGTGCCAGCAGCTTAGCGGGTCGTTGGGGGACCCAGTACTTC.

The rearrangement links TRBV7-6 to TRBJ2-5; D remains unclear. TRBJ2-7 matches the DNA end more closely, so the J call is doubtful. CDR3 length equals 14 residues. The V gene's germline CDR1 is SGHVS and CDR2 FNYEAQ. CDR3 loop: CASSLQLSSYEQYF. The CDR3 region has the DNA TGTGCCAGCAGCTTACAGTTAAGCTCCTACGAGCAGTACTTC.

The V call is TRBV27, the J call TRBJ2-1, with TRBD1 matching over 7 bases. The CDR3 runs 15 residues. V trimming: 2 bases; J trimming: 3 bases; junction bases outside the gene matches: 4. CDR1 and CDR2 (germline): MNHEY, SMNVEV (reference sequence). The CDR3 sequence: CASSLTGAGYNEQFF. The CDR3 DNA is TGTGCCAGCAGTTTAACAGGGGCAGGCTACAATGAGCAGTTCTTC.

Note on this clonotype: A clone one base away is much larger, so this may be a read error. The V call is TRBV9, the J call TRBJ2-4; D possibly corresponds to TRBD2 (6 bases). Gene TRBJ2-1 matches the end of the DNA better, so the J call may be wrong. This CDR3 has 14 residues. Germline CDR1 and CDR2: SGDLS and YYNGEE. CDR3 bases: TGTGCCAGCAGCTTAGCGGAACATTTCAATGTGCAGTTCTTC. Its translation is CASSLAEHFNVQFF.

This clonotype is medium-sized within its sample. This sequence may be a read error, since a much larger clone differs from it by one base. The rearrangement uses TRBV6-1 and TRBJ2-1; TRBD2 matches at 10 bases. The germline V gene has CDR1 MNHNS and CDR2 SASEGT. The length of the CDR3 is 16 residues. With V trimmed by 5 bases and J by 10 bases, 14 bases remained unmatched. CDR3 DNA: TGTGCCAGCAGTCTCCAGTTAGCGGGAGGTATACACGAGCAGTTCTTC. Protein: CASSLQLAGGIHEQFF.

This clonotype is classed as large (0.1 to 1%). The CDR3 coding sequence is TGTGCCAGCACCCAGTCGGGGCTTGAGAACACTGAAGCTTTCTTT. This translates into CASTQSGLENTEAFF. The chain uses TRBV6-5 and TRBJ1-1; maybe TRBD1 (5 bases). This CDR3 region has 15 residues. V was trimmed by 7 bases and J by 1 base, leaving 16 bases between them. Looked up from germline, CDR1 is MNHEY and CDR2 is SVGAGI.

This clonotype has just one count. A read error may produce the germline difference seen at one junction end. The V call is TRBV10-2, the J call TRBJ2-3; unclear D gene. This CDR3 contains 14 residues. CDR1 and CDR2 from the germline V gene are WSHSY and SAAADI. The CDR3 spells CAGSRLRSTDTQYF. CDR3 nucleotide sequence: TGTGCCGGCTCGAGGCTGAGATCCACAGACACGCAGTATTTT.

This clonotype qualifies as medium-sized (0.01 to 0.1%). The rearrangement uses TRBV6-1 and TRBJ1-1; the match to TRBD1 covers 8 bases. Germline trimming cut 6 bases from V and 1 base from J; bases unmatched to any gene: 7. The CDR3 is made up of 15 amino acids. The germline gives CDR1 MNHNS, CDR2 SASEGT. The CDR3 DNA reads TGTGCCAGCAGCGCCCAGGGGACAGGGAACACTGAAGCTTTCTTT. Its translation is CASSAQGTGNTEAFF.

By sample share, this clonotype is medium-sized. The rearrangement uses TRBV27 and TRBJ1-1; weak D call: TRBD1 (5 bases). The CDR3 loop spans 15 amino acids. The ends were cut back, 3 bases at V and 1 base at J, with 12 bases in the middle. The V gene's germline CDR1 is MNHEY and CDR2 SMNVEV (reference sequence). This CDR3 is CASSLPGRQNTEAFF. In DNA, the CDR3 is TGTGCCAGCAGTTTGCCGGGACGGCAGAACACTGAAGCTTTCTTT.

CDR3 sequence: CASSPLTF. DNA of the CDR3: TGTGCCAGCAGTCCGCTGACTTTC. This rearrangement joins TRBV27 to TRBJ2-6; no clear D. Germline assignment: CDR1 MNHEY and CDR2 SMNVEV (reference sequence). This CDR3 spans 8 amino acids. V lost 5 bases and J 16 bases, leaving 3 bases between the germline ends.